The 23 T cell receptor beta chains in this list originate from one sample, sequenced in a study of shared clonotypes between healthy human individuals. Libraries were prepared by immunoSEQ multiplex PCR; TCRdb keeps only in-frame clonotypes and omits some of them. The sample shows approximately 1,000,000 clones, approximately 75% of them seen only once. The sample comprised memory CD4+ T cells from PBMCs. Specified subset: CD45RA-negative fraction. Receptors were obtained from a man younger than 30 in good health. Some clones in this sample may be carry-over from other donors' samples.

The CDR3 loop is CASTKVLSGVQFF. The CDR3 DNA is TGTGCCAGCACCAAAGTACTGTCGGGAGTGCAGTTCTTC. The J gene is TRBJ2-1, the V gene TRBV7-2; D possibly corresponds to TRBD2 (6 bases). The germline V gene encodes CDR1 SGHTA and CDR2 FQGNSA. Trimming stripped 7 bases from V and 12 bases from J, with 19 bases between. The CDR3 spans 13 residues.

This clone was seen more than once but under ten times. The sample holds other DNA sequences that translate to the same CDR3. The chain joins TRBV6-5 to TRBJ1-2, with D possibly being TRBD1 (5 bases). The CDR3 length is 14 residues. Germline V CDR1 and CDR2: MNHEY, SVGAGI. The V end was cut by 2 bases, the J end by 2 bases, with 9 bases between. The DNA for the CDR3 is TGTGCCAGCAGTTACAGGGACCGAAACTATGGCTACACCTTC. Protein: CASSYRDRNYGYTF.

V and J are TRBV28 and TRBJ2-1; 9 bases are a match to TRBD2. V shed 8 bases, J shed 0 bases, and the junction held 14 bases outside the gene matches. Germline values: CDR1 MDHEN, CDR2 SYDVKM. The CDR3 totals 18 residues. The CDR3 DNA is TGTGCCAGCTCCGGGGGAAGTAGCGGGAGCAGCTCCTACAATGAGCAGTTCTTC. Amino acids: CASSGGSSGSSSYNEQFF. Using reference TRBV28 and TRBJ2-1 for the parts outside the CDR3, the full variable domain is DVKVTQSSRYLVKRTGEKVFLECVQDMDHENMFWYRQDPGLGLRLIYFSYDVKMKEKGDIPEGYSVSREKKERFSLILESASTNQTSMYLCASSGGSSGSSSYNEQFFGPGTRLTVL.

The chain has TRBV11-2 and TRBJ2-1; no firm D call. This CDR3 contains 13 residues. Germline loops: CDR1 SGHAT, CDR2 FQNNGV. V was trimmed by 2 bases and J by 5 bases, leaving 7 bases between them. The CDR3 DNA is TGTGCCAGCAGCTTAAGCACCAACAATGAGCAGTTCTTC. This gives the protein CASSLSTNNEQFF.

The rearrangement uses TRBV4-1 and TRBJ2-7, with D perhaps matching TRBD2 (6 bases). This CDR3 comprises 15 residues. Per the germline V gene, CDR1 is MGHRA and CDR2 is YSYEKL. Trimming took 4 bases from V and 3 from J, leaving 16 bases between them. CDR3 protein: CASSRGEARGYEQYF. In nucleotides, the CDR3 is TGCGCCAGCAGCCGAGGGGAGGCCCGGGGCTACGAGCAGTACTTC.

V gene TRBV30 combines with J gene TRBJ2-2; D gene uncertain. The V and J ends lost 4 bases and 1 base respectively, with 7 bases between them. This CDR3 region has 13 residues. Germline-derived CDR1 and CDR2 are GTSNPN and SVGIG (reference sequence). The chain's CDR3 is CAWNPQNTGELFF. In DNA, the CDR3 is TGTGCCTGGAATCCCCAGAACACCGGGGAGCTGTTTTTT.

This clone turned up a few times. The chain uses TRBV12-5 and TRBJ1-1; D remains ambiguous. The CDR3 consists of 12 residues. The V end lost 1 base, the J end lost 8 bases, and 8 bases lay between the germline ends. Per the germline V gene, CDR1 is LGHNT and CDR2 is FRNRAP. CDR3 DNA sequence: TGTGCTAGTGGTTTGGAGCAAGGGGAAGCTTTCTTT. This translates into CASGLEQGEAFF. Complete variable domain (other parts from reference TRBV12-5 and TRBJ1-1): DARVTQTPRHKVTEMGQEVTMRCQPILGHNTVFWYRQTMMQGLELLAYFRNRAPLDDSGMPKDRFSAEMPDATLATLKIQPSEPRDSAVYFCASGLEQGEAFFGQGTRLTVV.

As to this clone: This sample also contains other DNA sequences that code for the same CDR3. V and J are TRBV7-2 and TRBJ1-5, with 10 bases identical to TRBD1. The CDR3 runs to 14 residues. Unmatched junction bases numbered 3, after V lost 5 bases and J lost 5 bases. From germline, CDR1 is SGHTA and CDR2 FQGNSA. CDR3 bases: TGTGCCAGCAGCCAGGGACAGGGGTATCAGCCCCAGCATTTT. Its translation: CASSQGQGYQPQHF. Full variable domain (outside the CDR3, taken from reference TRBV7-2 and TRBJ1-5): GAGVSQSPSNKVTEKGKDVELRCDPISGHTALYWYRQSLGQGLEFLIYFQGNSAPDKSGLPSDRFSAERTGGSVSTLTIQRTQQEDSAVYLCASSQGQGYQPQHFGDGTRLSIL.

V gene TRBV6-1 combines with J gene TRBJ2-7; 8 nucleotides line up with TRBD1. Trimming took 2 bases from V and 3 from J; bases not matched to a gene: 15. The CDR3 covers 18 residues. Per germline, CDR1 MNHNS and CDR2 SASEGT. DNA of the CDR3: TGTGCCAGCAGTGAAACGGGCGCGAGACAGGGGTATCTCTACGAGCAGTACTTC. As protein: CASSETGARQGYLYEQYF.

V and J are TRBV5-4 and TRBJ2-3; D is perhaps TRBD2 (6 bases). Germline V gene sequence: CDR1 SGHNT, CDR2 YYREEE (reference sequence). V was pared by 1 base and J by 1 base, with 16 bases between. The CDR3 sequence is 17 residues long. The chain's CDR3 is CASSLSPGVLRTDTQYF. The CDR3 bases are TGTGCCAGCAGCTTGTCCCCGGGAGTGTTACGCACAGATACGCAGTATTTT.

V usage is TRBV5-6 and J usage is TRBJ2-7; D unclear. In germline, CDR1 is SGHDT, CDR2 YYEEEE. V was clipped by 3 bases and J by 1 base, with 8 bases between them. The CDR3 is made up of 13 amino acids. In nucleotides, the CDR3 is TGTGCCAGCAGCTACGACCGATCCTACGAGCAGTACTTC. Protein: CASSYDRSYEQYF.

As to this clone: Only one base separates this from a far larger clonotype, so it likely reflects a read error. The sample holds other DNA sequences that translate to the same CDR3. This chain joins TRBV6-6 and TRBJ2-3; D is ambiguous. The CDR3 is 11 amino acids. Trimming removed 4 bases at V and 4 bases at J, with 3 bases between. CDR1 MNHNY and CDR2 SVGAGI come from the germline V gene (reference sequence). CDR3: CASSLADTQYF. CDR3 DNA sequence: TGTGCCAGCAGTTTAGCAGATACGCAGTATTTT.

V gene TRBV7-9 combines with J gene TRBJ2-5; the D gene is possibly TRBD2 (6 bases). The V end was cut by 5 bases, the J end by 5 bases, with 18 bases between. There are 15 residues in the CDR3. Germline V CDR1 and CDR2: SEHNR, FQNEAQ (reference sequence). The CDR3 reads CASSPGSGSWETQYF. DNA of the CDR3: TGTGCCAGCAGCCCCGGGAGCGGTTCGTGGGAGACCCAGTACTTC.

In the case of this clone: A far larger clone lies a single base away; this is likely a read error. The rearrangement joins TRBV6-5 to TRBJ2-2; perhaps D is TRBD1 or TRBD2 (5 bases each). CDR3 length: 14 residues. V lost 7 bases and J 3 bases, leaving 12 bases between the germline ends. Germline CDR1 is MNHEY and CDR2 is SVGAGI. The CDR3, as DNA: TGTGCCAGCAAGTCAGGGACGGACACCGGGGAGCTGTTTTTT. It specifies CASKSGTDTGELFF.

The chain uses TRBV4-1 and TRBJ1-2; D is ambiguous. V lost 1 base to trimming and J lost 0 bases, with 12 bases between them. CDR1 MGHRA and CDR2 YSYEKL come from the germline V gene. This CDR3 has 16 residues. The CDR3 sequence is CASSQAQVGANYGYTF. In DNA form, the CDR3 reads TGCGCCAGCAGCCAAGCGCAGGTGGGTGCTAACTATGGCTACACCTTC.

Regarding this clone: A far more abundant clone sits one base away, making this likely a read error. Within the sample, other DNA sequences also encode this same CDR3. The chain couples TRBV5-6 to TRBJ2-5; TRBD1 aligns across 8 bases. V gave up 3 bases and J gave up 5 bases; unmatched junction bases: 6. CDR1 is SGHDT, CDR2 YYEEEE, per germline. The CDR3 extends over 14 amino acids. The CDR3: CASSSGQGGETQYF. The CDR3 nucleotides are TGTGCCAGCAGCTCAGGACAGGGTGGGGAGACCCAGTACTTC. Variable domain in full (rest from reference TRBV5-6 and TRBJ2-5): DAGVTQSPTHLIKTRGQQVTLRCSPKSGHDTVSWYQQALGQGPQFIFQYYEEEERQRGNFPDRFSGHQFPNYSSELNVNALLLGDSALYLCASSSGQGGETQYFGPGTRLLVL.

The rearrangement joins TRBV28 to TRBJ2-1; tentatively, D is TRBD2 (6 bases). Germline V CDR1 and CDR2: MDHEN, SYDVKM. The V end was cut by 5 bases, the J end by 2 bases, with 16 bases between. This CDR3 has 16 residues. CDR3 in amino acids: CASSPSGGRPYNEQFF. DNA for the CDR3: TGTGCCAGCAGTCCGTCCGGGGGTCGACCCTACAATGAGCAGTTCTTC.

V and J are TRBV30 and TRBJ1-2; D is perhaps TRBD1 (5 bases). Germline loops: CDR1 GTSNPN, CDR2 SVGIG (reference sequence). V lost 0 bases and J lost 0, with 11 bases in between. The CDR3 loop spans 15 amino acids. The CDR3 bases are TGTGCCTGGAGTGTAGGGACGGGGACTAACTATGGCTACACCTTC. Translation: CAWSVGTGTNYGYTF. Based on the CDR3 plus reference TRBV30 and TRBJ1-2, the full variable domain is SQTIHQWPATLVQPVGSPLSLECTVEGTSNPNLYWYRQAAGRGLQLLFYSVGIGQISSEVPQNLSASRPQDRQFILSSKKLLLSDSGFYLCAWSVGTGTNYGYTFGSGTRLTVV.

The V call is TRBV10-3, the J call TRBJ2-6, with TRBD1 identical over 7 bases. The V segment lost 8 bases and the J segment 0 bases; nucleotides outside the gene matches: 19. Germline V gives CDR1 ENHRY, CDR2 SYGVKD. The CDR3 extends over 20 amino acids. CDR3 sequence reads: CAIAEPAGTAKYSGANVLTF. The CDR3 DNA reads as TGTGCCATCGCCGAGCCTGCCGGGACAGCGAAATACTCTGGGGCCAACGTCCTGACTTTC.

The V gene is TRBV4-2, the J gene TRBJ2-7, with unresolved D. The germline V and J ends were trimmed by 4 bases and 1 base, with 11 bases remaining between them. Germline CDR1 reads LGHNA; CDR2 reads YNFKEQ. CDR3 size: 14 residues. DNA of the CDR3: TGTGCCAGCAGCCGTGGCACCACTTCCTACGAGCAGTACTTC. This sequence encodes CASSRGTTSYEQYF.

The gene calls are TRBV19 and TRBJ2-3; D is unclear. The germline V gene has CDR1 LNHDA and CDR2 SQIVND (reference sequence). Trimming pared 3 bases from V and 0 bases from J, leaving 7 bases between. The CDR3 length is 14 residues. The DNA for the CDR3 is TGTGCCAGTAGTATTTGGTCGAGCACAGATACGCAGTATTTT. Its translation is CASSIWSSTDTQYF.

This clone appeared a single time. This sequence joins TRBV7-8 and TRBJ1-1; D may be TRBD1 (5 bases). Germline assignment: CDR1 SGHVS and CDR2 FQNEAQ. V was pared by 3 bases and J by 2 bases, with 7 bases between. CDR3 length: 13 amino acids. The CDR3, as DNA: TGTGCCAGCAGCTTTCAGGGCAACACTGAAGCTTTCTTT. It specifies CASSFQGNTEAFF.

CDR3 nucleotide sequence: TGTGCCAGCAGTATGGTTAGGAGGGCTGAAGCTTTCTTT. This gives the protein CASSMVRRAEAFF. V and J are TRBV6-5 and TRBJ1-1; D uncertain. Trimming stripped 5 bases from V and 6 bases from J, with 13 bases between. The CDR3 extends over 13 amino acids. From germline, CDR1 is MNHEY and CDR2 SVGAGI.